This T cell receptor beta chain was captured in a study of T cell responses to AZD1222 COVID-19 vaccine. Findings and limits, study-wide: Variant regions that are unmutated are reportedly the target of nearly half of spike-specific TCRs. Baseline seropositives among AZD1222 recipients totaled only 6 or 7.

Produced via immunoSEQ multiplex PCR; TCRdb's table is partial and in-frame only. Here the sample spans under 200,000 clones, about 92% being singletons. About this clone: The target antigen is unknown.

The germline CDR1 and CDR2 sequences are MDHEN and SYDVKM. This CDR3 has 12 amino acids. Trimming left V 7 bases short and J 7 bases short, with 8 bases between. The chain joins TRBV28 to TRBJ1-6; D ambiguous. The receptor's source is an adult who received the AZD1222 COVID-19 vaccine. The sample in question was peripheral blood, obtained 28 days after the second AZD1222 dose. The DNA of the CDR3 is TGTGCCAGCACCCAGGAAAATTCACCCCTCCACTTT. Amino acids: CASTQENSPLHF.